This paragraph covers one T cell receptor beta chain sequence. The data derive from a study of blood T cell repertoires in COVID-19. Turning to the study itself: PBMCs, B-cell-depleted T cells, or T cells were the source of the cDNA or gDNA that made up the material.

The length of the CDR3 is 14 residues. Germline CDR1 KGHSH, CDR2 LQKENI. V shed 4 bases and J shed 1 base, with 7 bases lying between them. Profiling relied on immunoSEQ multiplex PCR, and the TCRdb table lists in-frame clones only, not all of them. The sample records about 90,000 clones, approximately 80% being singletons. The genes are TRBV18 and TRBJ2-2; D not certain. The sample comprised peripheral blood. This TCR came from a middle-aged man with acute or convalescent COVID-19. CDR3 loop: CASSRRQNTGELFF. CDR3 in DNA: TGTGCCAGCTCACGAAGACAGAACACCGGGGAGCTGTTTTTT.